These 28 T cell receptor beta chains originate from one sample sequenced in a study of blood T cell repertoires in COVID-19. The method was immunoSEQ multiplex PCR; TCRdb's version includes in-frame clones alone and lacks a portion of them. Among under 300,000 clones listed, 75% to 90% were seen once. The sequencing sample was made of peripheral blood. The receptor set was obtained from a woman in her thirties with active or convalescent COVID-19.

The chain has TRBV5-8 and TRBJ2-5, with D tentatively TRBD2 (6 bases). CDR3 length: 16 residues. Deletions cut 2 bases from V and 2 bases from J, with 16 bases between. Germline CDR1 and CDR2: SGHTS and YDEGEE. The CDR3: CASSFDGGKVQETQYF. The DNA of the CDR3 is TGTGCCAGCAGCTTCGACGGCGGGAAGGTGCAAGAGACCCAGTACTTC.

This chain connects TRBV29-1 to TRBJ2-3; unclear D gene. V dropped 3 bases and J dropped 6 bases, with 10 bases sitting between them. The germline CDR1 and CDR2 sequences are SQVTM and ANQGSEA. The CDR3 has 12 amino acids. CDR3 protein: CSVDRSGDTQYF. In nucleotides, the CDR3 is TGCAGCGTTGATAGATCAGGTGATACGCAGTATTTT.

V is TRBV28 and J is TRBJ1-5; 7 bases map to TRBD1. This CDR3 comprises 16 residues. V lost 3 bases to trimming and J lost 2 bases; unmatched junction nucleotides: 7. Germline V gene data show CDR1 as MDHEN and CDR2 as SYDVKM. CDR3 loop: CASSFKGAVGNQPQHF. CDR3 nucleotide sequence: TGTGCCAGCAGTTTTAAGGGGGCGGTTGGCAATCAGCCCCAGCATTTT.

The genes are TRBV6-6 and TRBJ1-2; a weak D match, TRBD1 (6 bases). The CDR3 totals 13 residues. Germline values: CDR1 MNHNY, CDR2 SVGAGI (reference sequence). V was cut by 5 bases and J by 8 bases, with 15 bases left in between. The CDR3 loop reads CASSPWPQGGYTF. The CDR3 DNA reads as TGTGCCAGCAGTCCATGGCCCCAGGGGGGCTACACCTTC.

The CDR3 DNA is TGTGCCAGCAGTGAACAGGGGCATCAGCCCCAGCATTTT. It yields the protein CASSEQGHQPQHF. This sequence joins TRBV6-1 and TRBJ1-5; the D gene is possibly TRBD1 (6 bases). CDR1 is MNHNS and CDR2 is SASEGT in the germline V gene. Trimming left V 2 bases short and J 5 bases short, with 7 bases between. This CDR3 spans 13 amino acids.

The V call is TRBV29-1, the J call TRBJ2-1; D might be TRBD2 (6 bases). This CDR3 is built from 16 residues. CDR1 SQVTM and CDR2 ANQGSEA come from the germline V gene. V was trimmed by 8 bases and J by 0 bases, leaving 20 bases between them. CDR3 nucleotide sequence: TGCAGCATTGGAGGTGGCGGGGTACGCTCCTACAATGAGCAGTTCTTC. Its translation is CSIGGGGVRSYNEQFF.

The chain links TRBV6-5 to TRBJ2-7; 8 nucleotides line up with TRBD2. Germline V CDR1 and CDR2: MNHEY, SVGAGI. This CDR3 is built from 16 residues. With V trimmed by 0 bases and J by 3 bases, 7 bases remained unmatched. This chain's CDR3 is CASSYSTGGARYEQYF. DNA for the CDR3: TGTGCCAGCAGTTACTCGACGGGAGGGGCCCGCTACGAGCAGTACTTC.

The rearrangement uses TRBV5-1 and TRBJ1-1; D uncertain. Trimming took 3 bases from V and 4 from J, leaving 10 bases between them. Germline V gene lookup returns CDR1 SGHRS and CDR2 YFSETQ. CDR3 length: 13 residues. CDR3 residues: CASSSTGPTEAFF. In DNA form, the CDR3 reads TGCGCCAGCAGCTCTACTGGGCCCACTGAAGCTTTCTTT.

The genes are TRBV6-1 and TRBJ2-7, with TRBD2 matching over 7 bases. J was trimmed by 4 bases and V by 3 bases; bases with no gene match: 12. The CDR3 extends over 16 amino acids. Looked up from germline, CDR1 is MNHNS and CDR2 is SASEGT. In DNA form, the CDR3 reads TGTGCCAGCAGTGACCCGGGGGGAACCGAAGGTTACGAGCAGTACTTC. Protein sequence: CASSDPGGTEGYEQYF.

V usage is TRBV29-1 and J usage is TRBJ2-1; 7 bases match TRBD1. The CDR3 length is 15 residues. Germline CDR1 reads SQVTM; CDR2 reads ANQGSEA. The V and J ends lost 7 bases and 1 base, in that order; junction bases with no gene match: 10. The CDR3: CSARYRGSSYNEQFF. DNA of the CDR3: TGCAGCGCTAGATACAGGGGATCATCCTACAATGAGCAGTTCTTC.

CDR3 sequence reads: CASRVKDMNTEAFF. CDR3 nucleotides: TGTGCCAGTAGAGTGAAAGACATGAACACTGAAGCTTTCTTT. V usage is TRBV19 and J usage is TRBJ1-1, with D unresolved. Trimming removed 6 bases from V and 0 bases from J, with 11 bases in between. The CDR3 runs 14 residues. Germline V CDR1 and CDR2: LNHDA, SQIVND (reference sequence).

A single count supports this clone. The chain employs TRBV15 and TRBJ1-1; D gene ambiguous. The CDR3 runs to 12 residues. The V gene lost 1 base and the J gene lost 3 bases, with 3 bases spanning the gap. CDR1 LNHNV and CDR2 YYDKDF come from the germline V gene (reference sequence). Written as DNA, the CDR3 is TGTGCCACCAGCAGAGTAGACACTGAAGCTTTCTTT. It specifies CATSRVDTEAFF.

The chain recombines TRBV9 with TRBJ2-1; 7 nucleotides match TRBD2. V lost 4 bases, J lost 0 bases, and 7 bases stayed unmatched. Per the germline V gene, CDR1 is SGDLS and CDR2 is YYNGEE. The CDR3 loop spans 16 amino acids. CDR3 coding DNA: TGTGCCAGCAGCTTCGACTTAGCGGGCTCCTACAATGAGCAGTTCTTC. This codes for CASSFDLAGSYNEQFF. Using reference TRBV9 and TRBJ2-1 for the parts outside the CDR3, the full variable domain is DSGVTQTPKHLITATGQRVTLRCSPRSGDLSVYWYQQSLDQGLQFLIQYYNGEERAKGNILERFSAQQFPDLHSELNLSSLELGDSALYFCASSFDLAGSYNEQFFGPGTRLTVL.

This clone was counted a single time. The genes are TRBV4-1 and TRBJ2-1; 14 positions agree with TRBD2. Losses at the gene ends were 0 bases for V and 7 bases for J; bases not matched to a gene: 11. CDR3 size: 19 residues. Per the germline V gene, CDR1 is MGHRA and CDR2 is YSYEKL. CDR3 in amino acids: CASSQETSGGAILRNEQFF. In nucleotides, the CDR3 is TGCGCCAGCAGCCAAGAGACTAGCGGGGGGGCCATTCTTCGAAATGAGCAGTTCTTC.

The V and J genes are TRBV18 and TRBJ1-2; TRBD1 matches at 10 bases. The germline V gene encodes CDR1 KGHSH and CDR2 LQKENI. The CDR3 is 15 residues long. Trimming cost V 6 bases and J 2 bases; bases outside gene matches: 6. CDR3 nucleotides: TGTGCCAGCTCGTTCGGGACAGGGGCCAACTATGGCTACACCTTC. This codes for CASSFGTGANYGYTF.

The count of this clone is one. The CDR3 nucleotides are TGTGCCAGCAGTTACCCCAGTTCCCTTACTGAAGCTTTCTTT. Protein: CASSYPSSLTEAFF. The chain carries TRBV28 and TRBJ1-1; no definite D call. CDR1 and CDR2 from the germline V gene are MDHEN and SYDVKM. This CDR3 comprises 14 residues. The ends were cut back, 4 bases at V and 5 bases at J, with 14 bases in the middle.

The chain carries TRBV7-2 and TRBJ2-5; 7 bases agree with TRBD2. J gave up 1 base and V 5 bases, and 10 bases lay outside the gene matches. The germline gives CDR1 SGHTA, CDR2 FQGNSA. This CDR3 has 16 amino acids. The CDR3 DNA is TGTGCCAGCAGCCCCGCCGGCAGCGGGGCCCAAGAGACCCAGTACTTC. Its translation is CASSPAGSGAQETQYF.

This clone showed up just once. The gene calls are TRBV30 and TRBJ2-7, with TRBD2 identical over 7 bases. Trimming at V came to 3 bases and at J to 6 bases, leaving 11 bases not matched to a gene. CDR1 and CDR2 from the germline V gene are GTSNPN and SVGIG (reference sequence). The CDR3 is 14 residues long. CDR3 sequence (DNA): TGTGCCTGGAGGCGGACTAGAAGGGGTCGCGAGCAGTACTTC. Its translation: CAWRRTRRGREQYF.

The rearrangement joins TRBV7-8 to TRBJ2-3, with D possibly being TRBD1 (5 bases). The CDR3 length is 19 residues. Germline lookup yields CDR1 SGHVS and CDR2 FQNEAQ. Trimming removed 4 bases at V and 2 bases at J, with 25 bases between. This chain's CDR3 is CASSSRTVPSPGLTDTQYF. DNA of the CDR3: TGTGCCAGCAGCTCTCGGACCGTCCCCTCGCCAGGGCTCACAGATACGCAGTATTTT.

The chain joins TRBV3-1 (or the pseudogene TRBV3-2) to TRBJ1-1; no reliable D call. Trimming removed 0 bases from V and 2 bases from J, with 13 bases in between. The CDR3 runs 16 residues. Looked up from germline, CDR1 is LGHDT and CDR2 is YNNKEL (reference sequence). The DNA for the CDR3 is TGTGCCAGCAGCCAAGAAATCTTTCTGGGCAACACTGAAGCTTTCTTT. This sequence encodes CASSQEIFLGNTEAFF.

The rearrangement links TRBV6-5 to TRBJ1-1; the D gene is possibly TRBD1 (5 bases). Germline CDR1 reads MNHEY; CDR2 reads SVGAGI. V gave up 6 bases and J gave up 1 base, with 9 bases separating them. The CDR3 contains 13 residues. The CDR3 protein is CASRQGTNTEAFF. CDR3 nucleotides: TGTGCCAGCAGGCAGGGAACGAACACTGAAGCTTTCTTT.

Only one count was recorded for this clone. The chain carries TRBV14 and TRBJ2-3; D is unresolved. CDR1 is SGHDN and CDR2 is FVKESK in the germline V gene. V lost 7 bases and J 8 bases, leaving 13 bases between the germline ends. This CDR3 contains 12 residues. The CDR3 bases are TGTGCCAGCAAAGCCCCCTCCGGTACGCAGTATTTT. It specifies CASKAPSGTQYF.

The V gene is TRBV28, the J gene TRBJ2-3; 7 bases align to TRBD2. Germline trimming cut 3 bases from V and 6 bases from J; bases unmatched to any gene: 3. The CDR3 sequence is 13 residues long. CDR1 and CDR2 (germline): MDHEN, SYDVKM. Here the CDR3 reads CASSFRAGDTQYF. CDR3 coding DNA: TGTGCCAGCAGTTTTAGAGCGGGGGATACGCAGTATTTT.

The CDR3, as DNA: TGTGCCACCTTGACAGGGAGCCACGAGCAGTACTTC. Amino acid sequence: CATLTGSHEQYF. The gene calls are TRBV6-5 and TRBJ2-7, with 7 positions matching TRBD1. This CDR3 has 12 residues. J lost 5 bases, V lost 10 bases, and 8 bases had no gene match. Germline V lookup: CDR1 MNHEY, CDR2 SVGAGI.

The V gene is TRBV19, the J gene TRBJ2-7; TRBD1 matches at 8 bases. The CDR3 is 15 residues long. CDR1 is LNHDA and CDR2 is SQIVND in the germline V gene (reference sequence). V lost 5 bases to trimming and J lost 5 bases; unmatched junction nucleotides: 11. CDR3 sequence reads: CASSPTGPGGHEQYF. CDR3 nucleotides: TGTGCCAGTAGTCCCACGGGTCCAGGGGGCCACGAGCAGTACTTC.

The chain recombines TRBV2 with TRBJ2-7, with 11 bases fitting TRBD1. Germline V CDR1 and CDR2: SNHLY, FYNNEI. Unmatched junction bases numbered 11, after V lost 6 bases and J lost 1 base. The CDR3 is 17 amino acids. The CDR3: CASSFILGQGASYEQYF. CDR3 nucleotides: TGTGCCAGCAGCTTCATATTAGGACAGGGGGCTTCCTACGAGCAGTACTTC.

V gene TRBV7-9 combines with J gene TRBJ1-6, with TRBD1 identical over 9 bases. CDR3 length: 15 amino acids. The junction had 7 bases not matched to a gene; V was cut back by 4 bases and J by 9 bases. Germline V gene sequence: CDR1 SEHNR, CDR2 FQNEAQ (reference sequence). The CDR3 coding sequence is TGTGCCAGCAGCTCGGACAGGGGAAGCAGTTCACCCCTCCACTTT. As protein: CASSSDRGSSSPLHF. The full variable domain, in which reference TRBV7-9 and TRBJ1-6 provide the parts outside the CDR3, is DTGVSQNPRHKITKRGQNVTFRCDPISEHNRLYWYRQTLGQGPEFLTYFQNEAQLEKSRLLSDRFSAERPKGSFSTLEIQRTEQGDSAMYLCASSSDRGSSSPLHFGNGTRLTVT.

This clone was detected only once. The chain carries TRBV7-2 and TRBJ2-2, with 12 nucleotides matching TRBD2. Per the germline V gene, CDR1 is SGHTA and CDR2 is FQGNSA. V gave up 4 bases and J gave up 6 bases; unmatched junction bases: 12. CDR3 length: 18 residues. The CDR3 protein is CASSWVLAGGPGAGELFF. The CDR3, as DNA: TGTGCCAGCAGCTGGGTCCTAGCGGGGGGGCCTGGGGCCGGGGAGCTGTTTTTT.